The next 24 T cell receptor beta chains were all read from a single sample in a study of spatial heterogeneity in lung cancer. Time point: sample taken at primary tumor resection. From the 5' RACE reads, TCRdb called clonotypes with MiXCR, one entry per CDR3 protein. The sample includes about 92,000 distinct CDR3 sequences, about 12% of them seen just once. The sequencing here drew on PBMCs, taken at surgery. Receptor source: a male donor with early-stage non-small cell lung cancer.

V gene TRBV7-9 combines with J gene TRBJ1-2; TRBD1 aligns across 7 bases. The CDR3 runs to 15 residues. Trimming cost V 5 bases and J 6 bases; bases outside gene matches: 12. Per the germline V gene, CDR1 is SEHNR and CDR2 is FQNEAQ (reference sequence). This CDR3 is CASSPARTGLDGYTF. CDR3 sequence (DNA): TGTGCCAGCAGCCCTGCCCGGACAGGACTGGATGGCTACACCTTC.

This clonotype was counted between two and nine times. The chain is built from TRBV9 and TRBJ2-4, with 16 bases identical to TRBD2. This CDR3 is built from 18 residues. J was trimmed by 3 bases and V by 0 bases; bases with no gene match: 3. Germline V gene lookup returns CDR1 SGDLS and CDR2 YYNGEE. DNA for the CDR3: TGTGCCAGCAGCGTAGGGGGACTAGCGGGAGGGAACAAAAACATTCAGTACTTC. Translation gives CASSVGGLAGGNKNIQYF.

This clonotype has only a few counts. The rearrangement uses TRBV6-5 and TRBJ2-3; TRBD1 or TRBD2 may be the D gene (5 bases each). This CDR3 is built from 12 residues. V gave up 4 bases and J gave up 4 bases, with 6 bases separating them. Germline CDR1 reads MNHEY; CDR2 reads SVGAGI. CDR3 loop: CASSWGSDTQYF. The CDR3 region has the DNA TGTGCCAGCAGTTGGGGGTCAGATACGCAGTATTTT.

This clonotype was seen more than once but under ten times. The chain carries TRBV20-1 and TRBJ2-1; 11 nucleotides line up with TRBD2. This CDR3 has 14 residues. V was pared by 5 bases and J by 5 bases, with 5 bases of the junction left unmatched. Germline CDR1 reads DFQATT; CDR2 reads SNEGSKA (reference sequence). The CDR3 DNA is TGCAGTGCTGGAGGGACTAGCGGAAACAATGAGCAGTTCTTC. As protein: CSAGGTSGNNEQFF.

This clonotype was seen more than once but under ten times. The chain uses TRBV28 and TRBJ2-7; 8 bases line up with TRBD2. V gave up 2 bases and J gave up 4 bases; unmatched junction bases: 10. CDR1 is MDHEN, CDR2 SYDVKM, per germline. The CDR3 consists of 16 residues. CDR3 coding DNA: TGTGCCAGCAGTTTACCAGCGGGAGCTATCTCATACGAGCAGTACTTC. Protein sequence: CASSLPAGAISYEQYF. The full variable domain, rest sourced from reference TRBV28 and TRBJ2-7, is DVKVTQSSRYLVKRTGEKVFLECVQDMDHENMFWYRQDPGLGLRLIYFSYDVKMKEKGDIPEGYSVSREKKERFSLILESASTNQTSMYLCASSLPAGAISYEQYFGPGTRLTVT.

J is TRBJ2-1 and V is TRBV7-2; D possibly matches TRBD1 or TRBD2 (5 bases each). Germline V lookup: CDR1 SGHTA, CDR2 FQGNSA. The CDR3 loop spans 16 amino acids. Trimming cost V 5 bases and J 0 bases, with 14 bases left between them. The CDR3 sequence: CASSEWDGSSYNEQFF. CDR3 DNA: TGTGCCAGCAGCGAATGGGACGGAAGCTCCTACAATGAGCAGTTCTTC. The full variable domain, its missing parts supplied by reference TRBV7-2 and TRBJ2-1, is GAGVSQSPSNKVTEKGKDVELRCDPISGHTALYWYRQSLGQGLEFLIYFQGNSAPDKSGLPSDRFSAERTGGSVSTLTIQRTQQEDSAVYLCASSEWDGSSYNEQFFGPGTRLTVL.

This clonotype was counted a few times. The V and J genes are TRBV3-1 and TRBJ1-6, with unresolved D. The ends were cut back, 4 bases at V and 7 bases at J, with 11 bases in the middle. The CDR3 is 14 residues long. Germline V CDR1 and CDR2: LGHDT, YNNKEL (reference sequence). This chain's CDR3 is CASSRNAENSPLHF. For the CDR3, the DNA is TGTGCCAGCAGCCGCAATGCAGAGAATTCACCCCTCCACTTT.

There are a few counts of this clonotype. The chain carries TRBV6-2 or TRBV6-3 and TRBJ1-2, with D hard to call. Trimming cost V 7 bases and J 10 bases, with 16 bases left between them. The germline V gene has CDR1 MNHEY and CDR2 SVGEGT. This CDR3 has 12 residues. CDR3 protein: CASTNWGSVYTF. CDR3 in DNA: TGTGCCAGCACAAACTGGGGTTCCGTCTACACCTTC.

The CDR3 DNA reads TGTGCCACCAGTGACCCCGGGACAGATTCTAGCACAGATACGCAGTATTTT. Translation gives CATSDPGTDSSTDTQYF. The chain joins TRBV24-1 to TRBJ2-3; TRBD1 agrees at 7 bases. The ends lost 4 bases at V and 0 bases at J; junction bases unmatched: 9. Germline lookup yields CDR1 KGHDR and CDR2 SFDVKD. The CDR3 is 17 residues long.

This clonotype was counted ten times or more. The CDR3 nucleotides are TGTGCCAGCAAAAGGCAGGGTACCGCCAATGAGCAGTTCTTC. Amino acid sequence: CASKRQGTANEQFF. The rearrangement links TRBV27 to TRBJ2-1, with D maybe TRBD1 (5 bases). CDR3 length: 14 residues. The ends were cut back, 7 bases at V and 6 bases at J, with 16 bases in the middle. CDR1 MNHEY and CDR2 SMNVEV come from the germline V gene (reference sequence).

This clonotype was recorded a few times. The V and J genes are TRBV12-3 or TRBV12-4 and TRBJ1-5; D unclear. The V and J ends lost 3 bases and 1 base respectively, with 10 bases between them. This CDR3 contains 15 residues. The DNA of the CDR3 is TGTGCCAGCAGTTTCGGCAGCACAAGCAATCAGCCCCAGCATTTT. It codes for CASSFGSTSNQPQHF.

The chain couples TRBV7-1 to TRBJ1-4; D is ambiguous. TRBV7-1 is an ORF for which the function is uncertain. The length of the CDR3 is 17 residues. Between the trimmed V and J ends, which lost 3 bases and 8 bases, there was a span of 22 bases. The CDR3 loop reads CASSSQVGPGFDEKLFF. CDR3 in DNA: TGTGCCAGCAGCTCCCAAGTAGGCCCTGGGTTTGACGAAAAACTGTTTTTT.

This clonotype was observed a few times. The CDR3 sequence: CASSLASDYGYTF. CDR3 nucleotides: TGTGCCAGCAGCTTAGCTTCGGACTATGGCTACACCTTC. This chain connects TRBV11-2 to TRBJ1-2; D ambiguous. The CDR3 has 13 amino acids. CDR1 and CDR2 (germline): SGHAT, FQNNGV. V was shortened by 1 base and J by 3 bases, with 6 bases between the two germline ends.

The rearrangement links TRBV5-5 to TRBJ2-2; D gene uncertain. Germline V gene lookup returns CDR1 SGHKS and CDR2 YYEKEE (reference sequence). Trimming cost V 4 bases and J 2 bases, with 6 bases left between them. The CDR3 loop spans 13 amino acids. The CDR3 loop is CASSRENTGELFF. CDR3 in DNA: TGTGCCAGCAGCCGAGAAAACACCGGGGAGCTGTTTTTT.

The sample holds many counts of this clonotype. The J gene is TRBJ2-2, the V gene TRBV9; 11 positions agree with TRBD1. Trimming took 2 bases from V and 5 from J; bases not matched to a gene: 5. Germline CDR1 SGDLS, CDR2 YYNGEE. The CDR3 has 16 residues. CDR3 bases: TGTGCCAGCAGCGTTCGGACAGGGGGCTGGACCGGGGAGCTGTTTTTT. As protein: CASSVRTGGWTGELFF.

This clonotype showed up just a few times. The rearrangement joins TRBV6-2 or TRBV6-3 to TRBJ2-1; D is undetermined. V dropped 1 base and J dropped 0 bases, with 7 bases sitting between them. The CDR3 spans 15 residues. Germline values: CDR1 MNHEY, CDR2 SVGEGT. The CDR3 sequence is CASSYFRSSYNEQFF. CDR3 coding DNA: TGTGCCAGCAGTTACTTTAGAAGCTCCTACAATGAGCAGTTCTTC.

The chain recombines TRBV5-1 with TRBJ2-7; D remains unclear. In germline, CDR1 is SGHRS, CDR2 YFSETQ. The CDR3 sequence is 12 residues long. V was pared by 4 bases and J by 6 bases, with 11 bases between. Here the CDR3 DNA reads TGCGCCAGCAGCCCGGTCTTGGGCGAGCAGTACTTC. This gives the protein CASSPVLGEQYF.

J is TRBJ2-2 and V is TRBV27; TRBD1 might be the D (5 bases). The CDR3 consists of 17 residues. V lost 1 base, J lost 2 bases, and 14 bases lay in between. Per germline, CDR1 MNHEY and CDR2 SMNVEV (reference sequence). Here the CDR3 DNA reads TGTGCCAGCAGTTTATTCAGTTACAGGAAAAACACCGGGGAGCTGTTTTTT. This translates into CASSLFSYRKNTGELFF.

This clonotype was seen at least ten times. The J gene is TRBJ2-1, the V gene TRBV4-3, with D maybe TRBD2 (5 bases). This CDR3 region has 12 residues. V was trimmed by 4 bases and J by 6 bases, leaving 7 bases between them. The germline V gene encodes CDR1 LGHNA and CDR2 YSLEER. As DNA, the CDR3 is TGCGCCAGCAGCCCCGGGATCAATGAGCAGTTCTTC. It encodes CASSPGINEQFF.

At least ten counts were recorded for this clonotype. The genes are TRBV4-3 and TRBJ2-3; D not resolved. The CDR3 extends over 15 amino acids. Germline values: CDR1 LGHNA, CDR2 YSLEER. Trimming removed 0 bases from V and 0 bases from J, with 7 bases in between. The CDR3 sequence: CASSQDQASTDTQYF. The CDR3 DNA sequence: TGCGCCAGCAGCCAAGATCAAGCTAGCACAGATACGCAGTATTTT.

The table lists this clonotype with a few counts. V and J are TRBV24-1 and TRBJ2-3; 8 positions agree with TRBD1. CDR3 size: 16 residues. Germline-derived CDR1 and CDR2 are KGHDR and SFDVKD. Trimming took 6 bases from V and 2 from J; bases not matched to a gene: 9. CDR3: CATSKRDRGSTDTQYF. In DNA form, the CDR3 reads TGTGCCACCAGTAAGCGCGACAGGGGATCCACAGATACGCAGTATTTT.

The CDR3 reads CSAEVVNTEAFF. The CDR3 nucleotides are TGCAGTGCAGAAGTAGTGAACACTGAAGCTTTCTTT. V is TRBV20-1 and J is TRBJ1-1; D is ambiguous. CDR3 length: 12 residues. The V and J ends lost 6 bases and 0 bases respectively, with 8 bases between them. Germline assignment: CDR1 DFQATT and CDR2 SNEGSKA (reference sequence).

This chain connects TRBV20-1 to TRBJ1-2, with TRBD1 as a possible D gene (6 bases). This CDR3 region has 15 residues. V was cut by 2 bases and J by 0 bases, with 13 bases left in between. Germline V CDR1 and CDR2: DFQATT, SNEGSKA (reference sequence). The DNA of the CDR3 is TGCAGTGCTAGATCAAACAGGGCTCCTAACTATGGCTACACCTTC. It yields the protein CSARSNRAPNYGYTF.

V and J are TRBV6-1 and TRBJ1-1, with D unclear. The germline gives CDR1 MNHNS, CDR2 SASEGT. Trimming removed 7 bases at V and 0 bases at J, with 15 bases between. CDR3 length: 15 residues. CDR3 loop: CASTSETAMNTEAFF. In DNA, the CDR3 is TGTGCCAGCACATCAGAAACGGCTATGAACACTGAAGCTTTCTTT.